Shown below are 5 T cell receptor beta chains from a single sample sequenced in a study of TIL therapy for anti-PD-1-resistant metastatic lung cancer. This was the immunoSEQ v3 assay. Sequencing used immunoSEQ multiplex PCR; TCRdb keeps in-frame clones, though not all of them. Counted here are 45,000 to 75,000 clones, 87% occurring once; the ten biggest clones make up 2% to 3%. Time point described: pre-treatment sample, taken before nivolumab and TIL therapy. The specimen was blood, collected at baseline. The source is a person aged 25 to 80 with non-small cell lung cancer.

V is TRBV2 and J is TRBJ2-5; D possibly corresponds to TRBD2 (6 bases). CDR1 is SNHLY and CDR2 is FYNNEI in the germline V gene. This CDR3 contains 13 residues. Trimming removed 2 bases at V and 5 bases at J, with 9 bases between. The CDR3 loop is CASSESLAETQYF. DNA for the CDR3: TGTGCCAGCAGTGAAAGCCTAGCGGAGACCCAGTACTTC.

The genes are TRBV27 and TRBJ2-7; D uncertain. Germline V CDR1 and CDR2: MNHEY, SMNVEV (reference sequence). V lost 3 bases, J lost 2 bases, and 8 bases lay in between. The CDR3 sequence is 13 residues long. The CDR3 here is CASSLKAAYEQYF. The CDR3 DNA reads as TGTGCCAGCAGTTTGAAGGCGGCCTACGAGCAGTACTTC.

The chain joins TRBV24-1 to TRBJ2-5, with D maybe TRBD1 (5 bases). Germline-derived CDR1 and CDR2 are KGHDR and SFDVKD. The length of the CDR3 is 12 residues. Trimming pared 7 bases from V and 3 bases from J, leaving 8 bases between. As DNA, the CDR3 is TGTGCCACCAGGGGGCAGAAAGAGACCCAGTACTTC. Protein product: CATRGQKETQYF.

The rearrangement links TRBV9 to TRBJ1-2; D remains ambiguous. The CDR3 extends over 13 amino acids. V lost 4 bases and J lost 4, with 11 bases in between. Germline CDR1 reads SGDLS; CDR2 reads YYNGEE. CDR3 amino acids: CASSPRDFYGYTF. For the CDR3, the DNA is TGTGCCAGCAGCCCTCGGGATTTCTATGGCTACACCTTC. Together with reference TRBV9 and TRBJ1-2, the CDR3 gives the full variable domain: DSGVTQTPKHLITATGQRVTLRCSPRSGDLSVYWYQQSLDQGLQFLIQYYNGEERAKGNILERFSAQQFPDLHSELNLSSLELGDSALYFCASSPRDFYGYTFGSGTRLTVV.

The chain is built from TRBV4-2 and TRBJ2-2, with no clear D. The ends were cut back, 0 bases at V and 0 bases at J, with 11 bases in the middle. This CDR3 has 17 amino acids. Germline CDR1 reads LGHNA; CDR2 reads YNFKEQ. The CDR3 coding sequence is TGTGCCAGCAGCCAAGATCCCGTGCTAGCGAACACCGGGGAGCTGTTTTTT. This codes for CASSQDPVLANTGELFF.